This T cell receptor (beta chain) was documented in a study of T cells in localized non-small cell lung cancer. CDR1 LGHNT and CDR2 FRNRAP come from the germline V gene. Trimming took 1 base from V and 10 from J, leaving 8 bases between them. The CDR3 has 11 amino acids. Some clones are missing from TCRdb's copy, which holds only in-frame ones; the method was immunoSEQ multiplex PCR. Among around 1,600 clones listed, 15% to 20% were seen once. This TCR derives from a female donor of 60 years or more with stage I lung adenocarcinoma. This chain connects TRBV12-5 to TRBJ2-7, with D possibly matching TRBD1 (5 bases). The starting material was normal lung tissue next to the tumor, obtained before any cancer treatment. Written as DNA, the CDR3 is TGTGCTAGTGGTTTGGATCAGGGACAGTACTTC. It encodes CASGLDQGQYF.